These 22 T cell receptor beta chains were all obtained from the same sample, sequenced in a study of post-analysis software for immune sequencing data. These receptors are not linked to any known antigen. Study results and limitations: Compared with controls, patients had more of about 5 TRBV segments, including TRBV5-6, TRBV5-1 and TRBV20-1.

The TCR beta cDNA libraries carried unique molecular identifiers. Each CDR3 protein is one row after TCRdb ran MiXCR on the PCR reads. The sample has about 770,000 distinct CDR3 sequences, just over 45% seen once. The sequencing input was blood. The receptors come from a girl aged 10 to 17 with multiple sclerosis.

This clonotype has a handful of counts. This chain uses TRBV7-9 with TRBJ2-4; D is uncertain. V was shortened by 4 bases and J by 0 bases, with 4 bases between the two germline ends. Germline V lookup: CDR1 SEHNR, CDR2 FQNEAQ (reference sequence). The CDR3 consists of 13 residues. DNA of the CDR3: TGTGCCAGCAGCTCGGAAGCCAAAAACATTCAGTACTTC. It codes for CASSSEAKNIQYF.

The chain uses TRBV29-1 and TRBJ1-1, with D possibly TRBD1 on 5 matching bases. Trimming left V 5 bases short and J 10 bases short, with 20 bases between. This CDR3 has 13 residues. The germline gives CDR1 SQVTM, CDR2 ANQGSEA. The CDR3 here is CSVPGVRGAGAFF. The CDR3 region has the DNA TGCAGCGTTCCCGGTGTGAGAGGGGCAGGAGCTTTCTTT.

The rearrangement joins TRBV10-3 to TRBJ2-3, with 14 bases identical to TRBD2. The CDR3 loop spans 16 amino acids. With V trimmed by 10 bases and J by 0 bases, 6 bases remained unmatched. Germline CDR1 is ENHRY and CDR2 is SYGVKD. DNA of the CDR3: TGTGCCACGGGACTAGCGGGAGAGGACAGCACAGATACGCAGTATTTT. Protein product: CATGLAGEDSTDTQYF.

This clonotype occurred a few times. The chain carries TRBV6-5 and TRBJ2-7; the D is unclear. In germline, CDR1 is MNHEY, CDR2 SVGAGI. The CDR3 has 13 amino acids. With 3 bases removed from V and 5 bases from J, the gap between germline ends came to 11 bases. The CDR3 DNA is TGTGCCAGCAGTTATTTTTTGGCCGACGAGCAGTACTTC. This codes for CASSYFLADEQYF.

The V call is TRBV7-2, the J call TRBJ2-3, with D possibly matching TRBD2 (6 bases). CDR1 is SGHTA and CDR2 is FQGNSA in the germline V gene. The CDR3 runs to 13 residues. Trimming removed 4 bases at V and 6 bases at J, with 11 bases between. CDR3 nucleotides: TGTGCCAGCAGCTCTAGCGTCCCCGATACGCAGTATTTT. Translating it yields CASSSSVPDTQYF.

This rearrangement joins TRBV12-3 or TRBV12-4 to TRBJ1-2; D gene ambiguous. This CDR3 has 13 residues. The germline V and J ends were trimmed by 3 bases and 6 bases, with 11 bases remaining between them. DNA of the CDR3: TGTGCCAGCAGTTTCAACGGGCGGGATGGCTACACCTTC. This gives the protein CASSFNGRDGYTF.

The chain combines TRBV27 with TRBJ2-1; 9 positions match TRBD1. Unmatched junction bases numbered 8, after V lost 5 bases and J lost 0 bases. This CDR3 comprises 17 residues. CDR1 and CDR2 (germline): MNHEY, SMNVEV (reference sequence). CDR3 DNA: TGTGCCAGCAGTCCAACAGGGGGCGGGATCTCCTACAATGAGCAGTTCTTC. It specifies CASSPTGGGISYNEQFF.

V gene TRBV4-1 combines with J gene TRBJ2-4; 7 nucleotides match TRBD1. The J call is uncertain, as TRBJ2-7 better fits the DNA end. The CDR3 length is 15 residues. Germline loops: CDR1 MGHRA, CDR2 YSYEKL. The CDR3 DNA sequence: TGCGCCAGCAGCCAAGTCGGGACAGAAGTGTACGAGCAGTACTTC. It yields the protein CASSQVGTEVYEQYF.

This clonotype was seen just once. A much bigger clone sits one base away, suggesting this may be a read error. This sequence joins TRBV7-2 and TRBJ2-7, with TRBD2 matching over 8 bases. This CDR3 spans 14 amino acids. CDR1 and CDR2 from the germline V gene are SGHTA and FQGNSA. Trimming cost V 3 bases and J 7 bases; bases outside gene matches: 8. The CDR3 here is CASSLGTSGNEQYF. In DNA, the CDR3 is TGTGCCAGCAGCTTGGGGACTAGTGGCAATGAGCAGTACTTC.

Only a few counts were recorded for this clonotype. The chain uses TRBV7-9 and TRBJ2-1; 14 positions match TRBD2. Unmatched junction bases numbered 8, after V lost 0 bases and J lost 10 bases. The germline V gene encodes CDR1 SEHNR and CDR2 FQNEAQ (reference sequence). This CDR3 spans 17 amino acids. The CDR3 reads CASSLAGGLAGAREQFF. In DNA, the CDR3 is TGTGCCAGCAGCTTAGCGGGGGGACTAGCGGGAGCGCGGGAGCAGTTCTTC.

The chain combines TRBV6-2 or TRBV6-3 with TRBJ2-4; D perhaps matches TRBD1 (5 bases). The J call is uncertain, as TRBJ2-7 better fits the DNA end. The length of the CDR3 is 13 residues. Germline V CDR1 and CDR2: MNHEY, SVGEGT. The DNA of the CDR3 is TGTGCCAGCAATGAGGACACACCCTACGAGCAGTACTTC. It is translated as CASNEDTPYEQYF.

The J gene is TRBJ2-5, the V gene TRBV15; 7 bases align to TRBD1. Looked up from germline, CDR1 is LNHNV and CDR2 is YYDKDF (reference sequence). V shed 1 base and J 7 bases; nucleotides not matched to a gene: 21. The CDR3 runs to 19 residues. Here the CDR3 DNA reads TGTGCCACCAGCAGAGCCGTTTTTCCGGACAGGATAGAGGAGGTGACCCAGTACTTC. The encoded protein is CATSRAVFPDRIEEVTQYF. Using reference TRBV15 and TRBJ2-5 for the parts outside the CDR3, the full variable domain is DAMVIQNPRYQVTQFGKPVTLSCSQTLNHNVMYWYQQKSSQAPKLLFHYYDKDFNNEADTPDNFQSRRPNTSFCFLDIRSPGLGDTAMYLCATSRAVFPDRIEEVTQYFGPGTRLLVL.

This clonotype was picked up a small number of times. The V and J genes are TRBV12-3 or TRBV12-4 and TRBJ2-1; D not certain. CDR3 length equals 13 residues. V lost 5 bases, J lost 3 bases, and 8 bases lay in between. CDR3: CASSGLVYNEQFF. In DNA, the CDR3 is TGTGCCAGCAGTGGTCTAGTCTACAATGAGCAGTTCTTC.

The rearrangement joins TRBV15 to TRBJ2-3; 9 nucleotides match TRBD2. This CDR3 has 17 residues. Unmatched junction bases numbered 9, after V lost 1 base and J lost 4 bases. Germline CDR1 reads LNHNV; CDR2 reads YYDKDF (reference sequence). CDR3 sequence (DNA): TGTGCCACCAGCAGAGTCAAGGGGACTAGCTTTCCAGATACGCAGTATTTT. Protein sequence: CATSRVKGTSFPDTQYF. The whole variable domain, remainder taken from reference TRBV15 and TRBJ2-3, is DAMVIQNPRYQVTQFGKPVTLSCSQTLNHNVMYWYQQKSSQAPKLLFHYYDKDFNNEADTPDNFQSRRPNTSFCFLDIRSPGLGDTAMYLCATSRVKGTSFPDTQYFGPGTRLTVL.

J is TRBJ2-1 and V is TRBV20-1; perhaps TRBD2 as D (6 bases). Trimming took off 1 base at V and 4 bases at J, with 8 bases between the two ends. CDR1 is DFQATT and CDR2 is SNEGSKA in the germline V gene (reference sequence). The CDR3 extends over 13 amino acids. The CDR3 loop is CSARVAAYNEQFF. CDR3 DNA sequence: TGCAGTGCTAGAGTAGCGGCTTACAATGAGCAGTTCTTC.

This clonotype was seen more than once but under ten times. The DNA for the CDR3 is TGCAGCGTTGACCGGGGTCTAGCGGGAGTTCTTGAGCAGTTCTTC. It translates to CSVDRGLAGVLEQFF. The V gene is TRBV29-1, the J gene TRBJ2-1; 10 bases are shared with TRBD2. With 3 bases clipped from V and 9 bases from J, the junction kept 11 bases outside the gene matches. Germline-derived CDR1 and CDR2 are SQVTM and ANQGSEA. This CDR3 has 15 residues.

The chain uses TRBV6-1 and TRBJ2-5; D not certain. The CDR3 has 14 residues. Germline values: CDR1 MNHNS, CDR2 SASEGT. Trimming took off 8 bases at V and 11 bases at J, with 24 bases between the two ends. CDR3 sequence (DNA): TGTGCCAGCTTCTCGGGCCCTTGGTCGTATGAGCAGTACTTC. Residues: CASFSGPWSYEQYF.

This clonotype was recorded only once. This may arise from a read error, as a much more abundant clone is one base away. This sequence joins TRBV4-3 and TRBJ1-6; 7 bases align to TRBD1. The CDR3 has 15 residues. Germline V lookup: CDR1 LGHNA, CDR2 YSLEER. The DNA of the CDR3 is TGCGCCAGCAGCCAAGATGGGTCAGGGGGTTCACCCCCCCACTTT. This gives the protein CASSQDGSGGSPPHF.

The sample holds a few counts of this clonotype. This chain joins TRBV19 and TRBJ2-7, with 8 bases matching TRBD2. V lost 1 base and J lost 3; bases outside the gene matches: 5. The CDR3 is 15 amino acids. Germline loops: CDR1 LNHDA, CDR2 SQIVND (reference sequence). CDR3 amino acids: CASSIAEAGVYEQYF. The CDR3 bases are TGTGCCAGTAGTATAGCTGAAGCGGGAGTCTACGAGCAGTACTTC.

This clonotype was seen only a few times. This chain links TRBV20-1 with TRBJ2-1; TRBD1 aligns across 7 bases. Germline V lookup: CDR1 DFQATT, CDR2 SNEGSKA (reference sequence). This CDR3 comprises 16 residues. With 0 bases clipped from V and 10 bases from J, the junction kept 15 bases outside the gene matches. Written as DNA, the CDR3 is TGCAGTGCTAGAGATTGGGTGGGACAGTTAGAGGGGGAGCAGTTCTTC. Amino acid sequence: CSARDWVGQLEGEQFF.

The DNA of the CDR3 is TGCGCCAGCAGCTTGTTTCGGAGCGGAGGCTACAATGAGCAGTTCTTC. This encodes CASSLFRSGGYNEQFF. V gene TRBV5-1 combines with J gene TRBJ2-1; maybe TRBD2 (5 bases). Germline lookup yields CDR1 SGHRS and CDR2 YFSETQ. The CDR3 consists of 16 residues. V lost 1 base and J 3 bases, leaving 14 bases between the germline ends.

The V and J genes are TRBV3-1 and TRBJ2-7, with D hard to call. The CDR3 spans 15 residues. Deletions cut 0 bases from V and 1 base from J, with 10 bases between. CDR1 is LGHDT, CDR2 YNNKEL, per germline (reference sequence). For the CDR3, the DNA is TGTGCCAGCAGCCAAGATGACACGGTGTCCTACGAGCAGTACTTC. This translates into CASSQDDTVSYEQYF.